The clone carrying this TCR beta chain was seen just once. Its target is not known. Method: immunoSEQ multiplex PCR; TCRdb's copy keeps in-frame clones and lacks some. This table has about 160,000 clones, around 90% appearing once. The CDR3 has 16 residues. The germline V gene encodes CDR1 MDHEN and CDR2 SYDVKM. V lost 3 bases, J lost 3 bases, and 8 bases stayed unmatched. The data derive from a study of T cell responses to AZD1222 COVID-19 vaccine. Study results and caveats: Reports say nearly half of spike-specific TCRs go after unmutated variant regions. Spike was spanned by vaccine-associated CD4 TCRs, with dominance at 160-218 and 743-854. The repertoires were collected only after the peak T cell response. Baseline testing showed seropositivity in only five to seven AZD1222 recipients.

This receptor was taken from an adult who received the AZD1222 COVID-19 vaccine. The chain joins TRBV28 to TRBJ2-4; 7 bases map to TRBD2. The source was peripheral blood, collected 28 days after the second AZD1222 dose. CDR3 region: CASSFILAAYKNIQYF. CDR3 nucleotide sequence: TGTGCCAGCAGTTTTATTCTAGCGGCTTACAAAAACATTCAGTACTTC.